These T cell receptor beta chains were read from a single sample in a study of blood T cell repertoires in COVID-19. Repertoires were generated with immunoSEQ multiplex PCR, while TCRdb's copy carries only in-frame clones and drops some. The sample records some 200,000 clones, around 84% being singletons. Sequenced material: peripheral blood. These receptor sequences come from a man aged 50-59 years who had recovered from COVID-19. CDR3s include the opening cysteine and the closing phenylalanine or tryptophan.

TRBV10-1	CASSLTSGRLDTQYF
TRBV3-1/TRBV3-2	CASNLAGGREKETQYF
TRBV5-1	CASSLNTGGDYGYTF
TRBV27	CASSTPGTGFYGYTF
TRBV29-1	CSVDGQGWTEAFF
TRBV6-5	CASRGTGTYEQYF
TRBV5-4	CASSLGGSNYEQYF
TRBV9	CASSDLTGGFIYF
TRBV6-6	CASSYQGNYNEQFF
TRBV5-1	CASSFRLAGEYYNEQFF
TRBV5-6	CASSSLASTDTQYF
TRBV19	CASSAGRDYEQYF
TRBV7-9	CASSLGLLAGGQNEQFF
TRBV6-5	CASSQRRSNGNTIYF
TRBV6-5	CASSSYLGAGELFF
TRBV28	CASSLIGTGTLETQYF
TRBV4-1	CASRGTGNSGEQYF
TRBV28	CAIAGLAGGQAGANVLTF
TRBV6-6	CASSSTGGTSGNTIYF
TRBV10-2	CASSELGREQYF
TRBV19	CASSIGGAQAFF
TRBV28	CASSVGQGNTEAFF
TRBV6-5	CASSRGTAQETQYF
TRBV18	CASSQGTGAASNQPQHF
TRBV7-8	CASSSDQGGQGNQPQHF
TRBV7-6	CASSLVGGALNEQFF
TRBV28	CASSSAWEGLRNEQFF
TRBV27	CASTTRVGGYEQYF
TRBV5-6	CASRLLTGQLYGYTF